These 22 T cell receptor beta chains were all obtained from the same sample, sequenced in a study of T cells in localized non-small cell lung cancer. Sequencing was performed with immunoSEQ multiplex PCR; in TCRdb, only in-frame clones are kept and a portion is missing. The table has about 91,000 clones, roughly 87% seen once. This material consisted of peripheral blood, taken before any cancer treatment. The receptors were gathered from a man between 40 and 70 years old with stage I squamous cell lung carcinoma.

J is TRBJ2-7 and V is TRBV6-5; the D is unclear. The germline V gene has CDR1 MNHEY and CDR2 SVGAGI. Trimming stripped 8 bases from V and 5 bases from J, with 19 bases between. CDR3 length: 14 residues. DNA of the CDR3: TGTGCCAGCCGTCGTAGCCCCCTTCCGAACGAGCAGTACTTC. Translating it yields CASRRSPLPNEQYF.

The V gene is TRBV18, the J gene TRBJ2-7; TRBD1 matches at 9 bases. The CDR3 contains 14 residues. The V segment lost 6 bases and the J segment 1 base; nucleotides outside the gene matches: 4. Germline V lookup: CDR1 KGHSH, CDR2 LQKENI. CDR3: CASSSGQGSYEQYF. Written as DNA, the CDR3 is TGTGCCAGCTCTTCGGGACAGGGTTCCTACGAGCAGTACTTC.

The V call is TRBV9, the J call TRBJ1-6; D uncertain. This CDR3 has 14 residues. Looked up from germline, CDR1 is SGDLS and CDR2 is YYNGEE. V gave up 0 bases and J gave up 10 bases, with 11 bases separating them. CDR3 sequence (DNA): TGTGCCAGCAGCGTAGACAGTAGAGAGTCACCCCTCCACTTT. Its translation is CASSVDSRESPLHF. The full variable domain, rest sourced from reference TRBV9 and TRBJ1-6, is DSGVTQTPKHLITATGQRVTLRCSPRSGDLSVYWYQQSLDQGLQFLIQYYNGEERAKGNILERFSAQQFPDLHSELNLSSLELGDSALYFCASSVDSRESPLHFGNGTRLTVT.

This clone was detected once. The rearrangement uses TRBV7-9 and TRBJ2-7, with D maybe TRBD2 (5 bases). The CDR3 sequence is 15 residues long. CDR1 and CDR2 from the germline V gene are SEHNR and FQNEAQ (reference sequence). The V and J ends lost 5 bases and 3 bases respectively, with 17 bases between them. The CDR3 DNA follows: TGTGCCAGCAGCCCTAGGTTACGAGACTACTACGAGCAGTACTTC. Translation gives CASSPRLRDYYEQYF. Full variable domain (remainder filled in from reference TRBV7-9 and TRBJ2-7): DTGVSQNPRHKITKRGQNVTFRCDPISEHNRLYWYRQTLGQGPEFLTYFQNEAQLEKSRLLSDRFSAERPKGSFSTLEIQRTEQGDSAMYLCASSPRLRDYYEQYFGPGTRLTVT.

The genes are TRBV2 and TRBJ1-1, with TRBD1 as a possible D gene (5 bases). The CDR3 runs 13 residues. The germline V gene encodes CDR1 SNHLY and CDR2 FYNNEI. Deletions cut 8 bases from V and 0 bases from J, with 10 bases between. The CDR3 region has the DNA TGTGCCAGCGTAACAGGCGTGAACACTGAAGCTTTCTTT. Protein: CASVTGVNTEAFF. The whole variable domain, remainder taken from reference TRBV2 and TRBJ1-1, is EPEVTQTPSHQVTQMGQEVILRCVPISNHLYFYWYRQILGQKVEFLVSFYNNEISEKSEIFDDQFSVERPDGSNFTLKIRSTKLEDSAMYFCASVTGVNTEAFFGQGTRLTVV.

CDR3 sequence: CASSLRGGYEQYF. Here the CDR3 DNA reads TGTGCCAGCAGTTTACGGGGGGGCTACGAGCAGTACTTC. The chain combines TRBV28 with TRBJ2-7, with 8 positions matching TRBD2. V shed 2 bases, J shed 3 bases, and the junction held 0 bases outside the gene matches. Germline CDR1 is MDHEN and CDR2 is SYDVKM. This CDR3 region has 13 residues.

CDR3 DNA: TGCGCCAGCAGCCAAGATAGGGCAGATAATGAAAAACTGTTTTTT. Residues: CASSQDRADNEKLFF. The chain couples TRBV4-3 to TRBJ1-4; D remains ambiguous. The CDR3 is 15 amino acids. Deletions cut 0 bases from V and 4 bases from J, with 9 bases between. The germline V gene has CDR1 LGHNA and CDR2 YSLEER.

Concerning this clone: This sample also contains other DNA sequences that code for the same CDR3. The chain joins TRBV5-1 to TRBJ2-1; 11 nucleotides match TRBD2. CDR3 length: 15 amino acids. Germline CDR1 and CDR2: SGHRS and YFSETQ. The V segment lost 6 bases and the J segment 4 bases; nucleotides outside the gene matches: 6. CDR3 region: CASTTGTSGYNEQFF. The CDR3 DNA is TGCGCCAGCACTACCGGGACTAGCGGATACAATGAGCAGTTCTTC.

The chain uses TRBV28 and TRBJ1-2, with 9 bases lining up with TRBD1. The V segment lost 6 bases and the J segment 5 bases; nucleotides outside the gene matches: 16. Germline V CDR1 and CDR2: MDHEN, SYDVKM. The CDR3 runs to 17 residues. This chain's CDR3 is CASRDRGRGNLFYGYTF. The CDR3 nucleotides are TGTGCCAGCAGGGACAGGGGACGAGGAAACCTTTTTTATGGCTACACCTTC.

V usage is TRBV18 and J usage is TRBJ1-2, with D perhaps TRBD1 (6 bases). Germline V gene sequence: CDR1 KGHSH, CDR2 LQKENI. V lost 6 bases and J lost 2, with 22 bases in between. This CDR3 contains 17 residues. CDR3 sequence (DNA): TGTGCCAGCTCCCCCAATACACAGGGAGAAACCAACTATGGCTACACCTTC. Translating gives CASSPNTQGETNYGYTF.

The chain's CDR3 is CASRLGTKNIQYF. The CDR3 DNA reads TGTGCCAGCAGGTTAGGGACCAAAAACATTCAGTACTTC. This chain uses TRBV28 with TRBJ2-4; no clear D gene. V lost 6 bases and J lost 2, with 8 bases in between. This CDR3 is built from 13 residues. CDR1 MDHEN and CDR2 SYDVKM come from the germline V gene.

The chain links TRBV7-6 to TRBJ2-3; 11 nucleotides line up with TRBD1. Germline V gene lookup returns CDR1 SGHVS and CDR2 FNYEAQ. The CDR3 is 16 amino acids. The junction had 4 bases not matched to a gene; V was cut back by 0 bases and J by 5 bases. The CDR3 DNA is TGTGCCAGCAGCTTAGCGGGACAGGGGGGGGGAGATACGCAGTATTTT. It codes for CASSLAGQGGGDTQYF. Complete variable domain (other parts from reference TRBV7-6 and TRBJ2-3): GAGVSQSPRYKVTKRGQDVALRCDPISGHVSLYWYRQALGQGPEFLTYFNYEAQQDKSGLPNDRFSAERPEGSISTLTIQRTEQRDSAMYRCASSLAGQGGGDTQYFGPGTRLTVL.

The V call is TRBV11-2, the J call TRBJ1-1, with 9 bases identical to TRBD1. The germline CDR1 and CDR2 sequences are SGHAT and FQNNGV. This CDR3 has 16 residues. With V trimmed by 5 bases and J by 5 bases, 12 bases remained unmatched. The CDR3 is CASSIPGDREGTEAFF. The CDR3 DNA follows: TGTGCCAGCAGCATTCCTGGGGACAGGGAGGGTACTGAAGCTTTCTTT.

This rearrangement joins TRBV7-6 to TRBJ2-2, with D possibly being TRBD1 (6 bases). Germline V gene sequence: CDR1 SGHVS, CDR2 FNYEAQ. CDR3 length: 17 amino acids. V shed 1 base and J shed 0 bases, with 12 bases lying between them. The CDR3, as DNA: TGTGCCAGCAGCTTAGTCGGACAGAGCGCGAACACCGGGGAGCTGTTTTTT. This encodes CASSLVGQSANTGELFF.

This chain joins TRBV27 and TRBJ1-1; 7 nucleotides match TRBD1. Germline-derived CDR1 and CDR2 are MNHEY and SMNVEV (reference sequence). The J segment lost 8 bases and the V segment lost 5 bases, leaving 11 bases of the junction unmatched. The CDR3 is 14 amino acids. The CDR3 nucleotides read TGTGCCAGCAGTCCAAGACAGGGAAAAGCAGAAGCTTTCTTT. The encoded protein is CASSPRQGKAEAFF.

The chain uses TRBV5-4 and TRBJ2-1; 8 bases align to TRBD1. The CDR3 covers 16 residues. V shed 0 bases, J shed 5 bases, and the junction held 7 bases outside the gene matches. Germline values: CDR1 SGHNT, CDR2 YYREEE (reference sequence). The CDR3 sequence is CASSLGVGQGNNEQFF. For the CDR3, the DNA is TGTGCCAGCAGCTTGGGAGTAGGACAGGGCAACAATGAGCAGTTCTTC.

The chain joins TRBV27 to TRBJ2-1, with TRBD1 identical over 8 bases. The CDR3 is made up of 13 amino acids. The germline V gene has CDR1 MNHEY and CDR2 SMNVEV (reference sequence). The V gene end was trimmed by 8 bases and the J gene end by 6 bases; junction bases not matched to a gene: 6. In DNA form, the CDR3 reads TGTGCCAGCGGGTCACAGGGGGGCAATGAGCAGTTCTTC. Translated, it gives CASGSQGGNEQFF.

The chain combines TRBV19 with TRBJ2-7, with 10 bases that match TRBD1. The germline CDR1 and CDR2 sequences are LNHDA and SQIVND (reference sequence). The CDR3 consists of 15 residues. The V segment lost 5 bases and the J segment 7 bases; nucleotides outside the gene matches: 11. CDR3 in amino acids: CASSSNRQGAGEQYF. In DNA, the CDR3 is TGTGCCAGTAGTTCCAACCGACAGGGGGCTGGTGAGCAGTACTTC.

The rearrangement uses TRBV18 and TRBJ1-2; D ambiguous. The V end lost 3 bases, the J end lost 8 bases, and 13 bases lay between the germline ends. This CDR3 has 13 amino acids. Germline CDR1 KGHSH, CDR2 LQKENI. CDR3 sequence (DNA): TGTGCCAGCTCACCTGATAGGGCGCGGGGCTACACCTTC. It specifies CASSPDRARGYTF.

The chain links TRBV5-6 to TRBJ1-2; D gene uncertain. The CDR3 has 15 amino acids. V was cut by 0 bases and J by 2 bases, with 11 bases left in between. Germline CDR1 SGHDT, CDR2 YYEEEE. The CDR3 DNA is TGTGCCAGCAGCTTGGGTCTGGGTTCCAACTATGGCTACACCTTC. It translates to CASSLGLGSNYGYTF.

The rearrangement joins TRBV6-6 to TRBJ1-1; no firm D call. Trimming removed 6 bases at V and 1 base at J, with 12 bases between. The CDR3 consists of 14 residues. From germline, CDR1 is MNHNY and CDR2 SVGAGI (reference sequence). This chain's CDR3 is CASSLESRNTEAFF. Written as DNA, the CDR3 is TGTGCCAGCAGCTTAGAGTCACGGAACACTGAAGCTTTCTTT.

To note about this clone: One end of the junction fails to match germline, which may point to a read error. This chain connects TRBV4-1 to TRBJ2-6; D is undetermined. Germline V gene lookup returns CDR1 MGHRA and CDR2 YSYEKL. The CDR3 runs 14 residues. For the CDR3, the DNA is TGCGCCAGCAGCCAAGATCCTGGCAGTCCGGCTGAAGTTTTC. This translates into CASSQDPGSPAEVF.